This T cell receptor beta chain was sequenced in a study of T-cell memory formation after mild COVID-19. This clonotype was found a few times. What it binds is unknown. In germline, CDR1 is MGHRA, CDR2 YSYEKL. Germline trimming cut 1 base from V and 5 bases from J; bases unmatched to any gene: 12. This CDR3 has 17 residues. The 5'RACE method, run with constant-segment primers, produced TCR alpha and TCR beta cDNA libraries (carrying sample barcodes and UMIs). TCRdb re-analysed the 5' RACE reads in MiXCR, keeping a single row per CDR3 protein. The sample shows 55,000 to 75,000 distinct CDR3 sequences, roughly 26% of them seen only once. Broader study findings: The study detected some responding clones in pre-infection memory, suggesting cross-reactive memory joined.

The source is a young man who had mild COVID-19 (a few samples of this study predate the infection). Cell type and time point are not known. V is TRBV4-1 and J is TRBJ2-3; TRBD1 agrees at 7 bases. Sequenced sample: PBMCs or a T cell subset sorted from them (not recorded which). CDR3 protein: CASSQVGEGAPQDTQYF. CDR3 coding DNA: TGCGCCAGCAGCCAAGTGGGAGAGGGGGCTCCACAAGATACGCAGTATTTT.